The entry below describes one TCR beta chain. Its antigen remains unidentified. This sample was taken from a study of long-term antiretroviral therapy in people with HIV. Study-wide points: For ART adherence, viral resistance and therapy changes, no data were available. HIV repertoires spanned narrower CDR3 length ranges than controls. Diversity remained lower than transplant donor controls, even though it increased after ART.

This CDR3 contains 16 residues. Germline-derived CDR1 and CDR2 are LNHDA and SQIVND (reference sequence). The V gene lost 5 bases and the J gene lost 4 bases, with 17 bases spanning the gap. Running of the v3.0 immunoSEQ assay took place at survey level. Samples were sequenced targeting about 40,000-50,000 T-cell genomes each. Measured with immunoSEQ multiplex PCR; TCRdb has only the in-frame clones, and not every one. The table has fewer than 30,000 clones, about 79% seen once. The receptor's source is a man aged 30-40 years with HIV. The chain couples TRBV19 to TRBJ2-2; D is possibly TRBD1 (6 bases). The specimen comprised unsorted PBMCs, sampled 0.7 years before starting antiretroviral therapy. CDR3 in DNA: TGTGCCAGTAGTTTTCTGGGGGCTGCACTCACCGGGGAGCTGTTTTTT. As protein: CASSFLGAALTGELFF.